The 5 T cell receptor beta chains presented below share a single source sample, sequenced in a study of T cells in women clearing cervical HPV infection. Assay used: immunoSEQ multiplex PCR; TCRdb lists only in-frame clones, some missing. In total, the table holds some 46,000 clones. Material for sequencing was blood buffy coat. The source is a woman aged 18 to 75 with a cervical HPV16 infection that either progressed to CIN3+ or cleared (not recorded which).

By frequency, this clone is medium-sized (0.01 to 0.1%). The chain's CDR3 is CSARTGTILSSNQPQHF. CDR3 DNA, as far as it was read: TGCAGTGCCCGGACAGGGACCATCTTAAGTAGCAATCAGCCC. This chain uses TRBV20-1 with TRBJ1-5, with TRBD1 identical over 8 bases. With the read ending 3 residues before the CDR3 end, the germline J gene is used to fill in that end. The CDR3 extends over 17 amino acids. Trimming removed 6 bases from V and 0 bases from J; junction bases left unmatched: 13. CDR1 and CDR2 from the germline V gene are DFQATT and SNEGSKA (reference sequence).

A word on this clone: The read is 3 residues too short to cover the CDR3 end, so that end is filled in from the germline J gene. This sequence joins TRBV7-9 and TRBJ2-2, with 7 bases that match TRBD1. The length of the CDR3 is 13 residues. Per germline, CDR1 SEHNR and CDR2 FQNEAQ (reference sequence). The CDR3 DNA, read in part, is TGTGCCAGCGGTGGACAGGTCAATTCACCG. Translating it yields CASGGQVNSP. The entire CDR3 protein reads CASGGQVNSPLFF.

A remark on this clone: The read ends 3 residues shy of where the CDR3 ends; the end is completed using the germline J gene. The rearrangement uses TRBV11-3 and TRBJ1-4, with 8 bases aligning to TRBD1. From germline, CDR1 is SGHNT and CDR2 YENEEA. CDR3 size: 15 residues. CDR3 bases read: TGTGCCAGCAGCTTAGATGGACAGGGTAATTCACCA. It encodes CASSLDGQGNSP. The full CDR3 is CASSLDGQGNSPLFF.

Note on this clone: The CDR3 end is not reached by the read, which stops 3 residues before it; the germline J gene fills it in. This chain uses TRBV10-3 with TRBJ2-7; D may be TRBD1 (5 bases). The CDR3 is made up of 12 amino acids. The V and J ends lost 4 bases and 2 bases respectively, with 6 bases between them. The germline V gene has CDR1 ENHRY and CDR2 SYGVKD. The DNA read from the CDR3 is TGTGCCATCAGTGGACAGACCTACGAG. The encoded protein is CAISGQTYE. The entire CDR3 is CAISGQTYEQYF.

In regard to this clone: The read falls 3 residues short of the CDR3 end, and the missing part is taken from the germline J gene. The chain has TRBV7-2 and TRBJ2-4; D may correspond to TRBD1 or TRBD2 (6 bases each). This CDR3 is 14 amino acids long. Germline V CDR1 and CDR2: SGHTA, FQGNSA. Trimming cost V 5 bases and J 3 bases, with 11 bases left between them. Here the CDR3 reads CASSNGGGKNIQYF. The covered CDR3 bases are TGTGCCAGCAGCAACGGAGGGGGCAAAAACATT.